What follows describes a single T cell receptor (beta chain). Germline V CDR1 and CDR2: MDHEN, SYDVKM. The CDR3 totals 14 residues. V was trimmed by 6 bases and J by 1 base, leaving 12 bases between them. This entry belongs to a study of cytomegalovirus exposure and HLA in healthy donors. PCR was performed using 60 Vbeta and 13 Jbeta primers. Measured with immunoSEQ multiplex PCR; TCRdb has only the in-frame clones, and not every one. The repertoire holds some 150,000 clones, with approximately 80% as singletons. This sequence joins TRBV28 and TRBJ1-1, with a possible D match to TRBD1 (6 bases). Input material: PBMCs. The origin of this receptor is a woman in her thirties or forties in good health and CMV-seropositive. CDR3 sequence: CASRTGPRNTEAFF. The CDR3 nucleotides read TGTGCCAGCAGAACAGGGCCCAGGAACACTGAAGCTTTCTTT.